The 6 T cell receptor beta chains given below trace back to one sample, sequenced in a study of blood T cell repertoires in COVID-19. Repertoires were generated with immunoSEQ multiplex PCR, while TCRdb's copy carries only in-frame clones and drops some. The table includes 110,000 to 150,000 clones, approximately 86% detected once. The sample consisted of peripheral blood. Every receptor here comes from a human donor in a cohort sampled during active COVID-19.

The chain joins TRBV2 to TRBJ2-1, with 7 positions matching TRBD1. Germline CDR1 and CDR2: SNHLY and FYNNEI. Germline trimming cut 8 bases from V and 7 bases from J; bases unmatched to any gene: 11. CDR3 length: 14 residues. CDR3 residues: CASFTRTGTNEQFF. The CDR3 DNA reads TGTGCCAGCTTCACCCGGACAGGCACTAATGAGCAGTTCTTC. Full variable domain (rest looked up from reference TRBV2 and TRBJ2-1): EPEVTQTPSHQVTQMGQEVILRCVPISNHLYFYWYRQILGQKVEFLVSFYNNEISEKSEIFDDQFSVERPDGSNFTLKIRSTKLEDSAMYFCASFTRTGTNEQFFGPGTRLTVL.

The V call is TRBV11-2, the J call TRBJ2-7; D gene unclear. The CDR3 runs 18 residues. Looked up from germline, CDR1 is SGHAT and CDR2 is FQNNGV. Trimming removed 2 bases at V and 0 bases at J, with 20 bases between. The chain's CDR3 is CASSLKVVDMYPSYEQYF. The CDR3 DNA is TGTGCCAGCAGCTTAAAGGTCGTTGACATGTACCCCTCCTACGAGCAGTACTTC.

The chain uses TRBV18 and TRBJ2-5, with 11 bases that match TRBD2. The junction had 3 bases not matched to a gene; V was cut back by 4 bases and J by 2 bases. There are 15 residues in the CDR3. Per germline, CDR1 KGHSH and CDR2 LQKENI. The CDR3 spells CASSQTSGGQETQYF. Here the CDR3 DNA reads TGTGCCAGCTCACAAACTAGCGGGGGACAAGAGACCCAGTACTTC.

This chain connects TRBV10-2 to TRBJ1-6; a possible D gene is TRBD1 (6 bases). Germline V CDR1 and CDR2: WSHSY, SAAADI. Trimming left V 2 bases short and J 5 bases short, with 28 bases between. This CDR3 contains 21 residues. The CDR3 DNA is TGCGCCAGCAGTGAGGGATACACTTTGGACAGACCGACATTCCATAATTCACCCCTCCACTTT. Its translation is CASSEGYTLDRPTFHNSPLHF.

V gene TRBV6-6 combines with J gene TRBJ2-2, with TRBD1 matching over 7 bases. V dropped 6 bases and J dropped 3; count of bases not matched to a gene: 10. This CDR3 is 16 amino acids long. Germline V gene data show CDR1 as MNHNY and CDR2 as SVGAGI (reference sequence). CDR3 in amino acids: CASSLTGAVDTGELFF. The CDR3 DNA reads TGTGCCAGCAGCCTCACAGGGGCGGTGGACACCGGGGAGCTGTTTTTT.

This clone has only a few counts. The CDR3 nucleotides read TGTGCCAGCAGCTGGGGACAGGGGTCGGGAGGAAACACCATATATTTT. This gives the protein CASSWGQGSGGNTIYF. The V and J genes are TRBV7-9 and TRBJ1-3, with 10 bases identical to TRBD1. Trimming cost V 4 bases and J 4 bases; bases outside gene matches: 7. There are 16 residues in the CDR3. Per germline, CDR1 SEHNR and CDR2 FQNEAQ (reference sequence).